This T cell receptor beta chain was obtained from a study of cytomegalovirus exposure and HLA in healthy donors. Study results and caveats: The productive fraction for most TCR beta V segments was about 87% or about 30% in an earlier analysis. An assumption of roughly uniform sequencing depth across donors underlay the presence/absence analyses. Published work reported that the classifier diagnosed cytomegalovirus status with high specificity and sensitivity. Later analysis associated a missense DCLRE1C variant with TCR beta V- and J-gene trimming.

CDR1 SGHRS and CDR2 YFSETQ come from the germline V gene. V gave up 4 bases and J gave up 3 bases; unmatched junction bases: 5. The CDR3 has 15 residues. Comment on this clone: Its antigen is still unknown.

The PCR employed 60 Vbeta primers together with 13 Jbeta primers. TCRdb's copy holds only in-frame clones and misses some; the assay was immunoSEQ multiplex PCR. This sample has about 130,000 clones, with about 86% found just once. This clonotype was obtained from a man aged 18 to 30 in good health and CMV-seronegative. Sequencing was carried out using PBMCs. V is TRBV5-1 and J is TRBJ2-1, with 9 bases identical to TRBD1. CDR3 nucleotides: TGCGCCAGCAGCATGGACAGGGGCCGCTACAATGAGCAGTTCTTC. Protein product: CASSMDRGRYNEQFF.